Listed below are T cell receptor beta chains from one sample, sequenced in a study of PD-1 blockade in mismatch repair-deficient tumors. For these TCRs, the target antigens are not known. Assay used: immunoSEQ multiplex PCR; TCRdb lists only in-frame clones, some missing. The sample includes over 13,000 clones, approximately 84% seen only once; the top ten take roughly 11%. The sequencing here drew on cells cultured in vitro, taken from a patient treated with pembrolizumab. The receptors derive from an adult with mismatch repair-deficient cancer. CDR3s include the opening cysteine and the closing phenylalanine or tryptophan. D genes are given only for firm matches. Some rows have no size entry. The others give once, few or many, or a class for an expanded clone.

D gene: TRBD2; J gene: TRBJ2-7; V gene: TRBV28; CDR3 length: 15; clone size: once; CDR3 DNA: TGTGCCAGCAGTTTCCTAGCGGGAAAAACCTACGAGCAGTACTTC; CDR3 protein: CASSFLAGKTYEQYF
D gene: NA; J gene: TRBJ1-5; V gene: TRBV28; CDR3 length: 15; clone size: NA; CDR3 DNA: TGTGCCAGCAGCCACCGGGAATATAGCAATCAGCCCCAGCATTTT; CDR3 protein: CASSHREYSNQPQHF
D gene: NA; J gene: TRBJ1-3; V gene: TRBV6-5; CDR3 length: 16; clone size: NA; CDR3 DNA: TGTGCCAGCAGTTACTCCAGGGGATCTTCTGGAAACACCATATATTTT; CDR3 protein: CASSYSRGSSGNTIYF
D gene: NA; J gene: TRBJ1-5; V gene: TRBV7-8; CDR3 length: 16; clone size: NA; CDR3 DNA: TGTGCCAGCAGCTCCTACGGGACAAGCTTGAATCAGCCCCAGCATTTT; CDR3 protein: CASSSYGTSLNQPQHF
D gene: TRBD2; J gene: TRBJ2-7; V gene: TRBV7-2; CDR3 length: 15; clone size: NA; CDR3 DNA: TGTGCCAGCAGCTTAGATACTAGCGGGGCCTACGAGCAGTACTTC; CDR3 protein: CASSLDTSGAYEQYF
D gene: TRBD1; J gene: TRBJ1-2; V gene: TRBV19; CDR3 length: 14; clone size: NA; CDR3 DNA: TGTGCCAGCCGAAACAGGACAGGGGGCGATGGCTACACCTTC; CDR3 protein: CASRNRTGGDGYTF
D gene: TRBD2; J gene: TRBJ2-1; V gene: TRBV7-9; CDR3 length: 15; clone size: NA; CDR3 DNA: TGTGCCAGCATCATAGGGACTAGCTCTTACAATGAGCAGTTCTTC; CDR3 protein: CASIIGTSSYNEQFF
D gene: NA; J gene: TRBJ1-1; V gene: TRBV6-6; CDR3 length: 13; clone size: NA; CDR3 DNA: TGTGCCAGCAGAGGGAGCATGAACACTGAAGCTTTCTTT; CDR3 protein: CASRGSMNTEAFF
D gene: NA; J gene: TRBJ2-1; V gene: TRBV19; CDR3 length: 13; clone size: NA; CDR3 DNA: TGTGCCAGTAGCGGGGGACGACGAAATGAGCAGTTCTTC; CDR3 protein: CASSGGRRNEQFF
D gene: TRBD1; J gene: TRBJ1-1; V gene: TRBV19; CDR3 length: 15; clone size: NA; CDR3 DNA: TGTGCCAGTCGCCGGGACAGGGGCATGAACACTGAAGCTTTCTTT; CDR3 protein: CASRRDRGMNTEAFF
D gene: TRBD1; J gene: TRBJ2-5; V gene: TRBV9; CDR3 length: 13; clone size: NA; CDR3 DNA: TGTGCCAGCAGCGGGACAGGGGCGCAGACCCAGTACTTC; CDR3 protein: CASSGTGAQTQYF
D gene: NA; J gene: TRBJ2-1; V gene: TRBV19; CDR3 length: 15; clone size: once; CDR3 DNA: TGTGCCAGTAGTATAGGCGGAAACACAGCGCGGGGGCAGTTCTTC; CDR3 protein: CASSIGGNTARGQFF
D gene: TRBD1; J gene: TRBJ2-2; V gene: TRBV28; CDR3 length: 17; clone size: NA; CDR3 DNA: TGTGCCAGCAGTTCACAAAAACGGGACAGGGCGACCGGGGAGCTGTTTTTT; CDR3 protein: CASSSQKRDRATGELFF
D gene: TRBD1; J gene: TRBJ1-2; V gene: TRBV14; CDR3 length: 16; clone size: NA; CDR3 DNA: TGTGCCAGCAGCTATGCTACAGGGGCCTCTAACTACGGCTACACCTTC; CDR3 protein: CASSYATGASNYGYTF
D gene: NA; J gene: TRBJ2-1; V gene: TRBV2; CDR3 length: 14; clone size: NA; CDR3 DNA: TGTGCCAGCAGTACGGGACTCCTTAACAATGAGCAGTTCTTC; CDR3 protein: CASSTGLLNNEQFF
D gene: NA; J gene: TRBJ2-1; V gene: TRBV5-1; CDR3 length: 13; clone size: NA; CDR3 DNA: TGCGCCAGCAGCTTGGCGTCGGCCAATGAGCAGTTCTTC; CDR3 protein: CASSLASANEQFF
D gene: NA; J gene: TRBJ2-5; V gene: TRBV2; CDR3 length: 14; clone size: NA; CDR3 DNA: TGTGCCAGCATAGGGACGGAAACGCAAGAGACCCAGTACTTC; CDR3 protein: CASIGTETQETQYF
D gene: TRBD2; J gene: TRBJ2-3; V gene: TRBV7-9; CDR3 length: 12; clone size: NA; CDR3 DNA: TGTGCCCCGGGACTAGCATTAGATACGCAGTATTTT; CDR3 protein: CAPGLALDTQYF
D gene: NA; J gene: TRBJ1-5; V gene: TRBV6-1; CDR3 length: 15; clone size: NA; CDR3 DNA: TGTGCCAGCAGTGAAGAGGGCAGGACGTCTCAGCCCCAGCATTTT; CDR3 protein: CASSEEGRTSQPQHF
D gene: NA; J gene: TRBJ2-7; V gene: TRBV29-1; CDR3 length: 16; clone size: NA; CDR3 DNA: TGCAGCGTTGCCGGCCGCCTTGGGGGTCCAATCTACGAGCAGTACTTC; CDR3 protein: CSVAGRLGGPIYEQYF
D gene: NA; J gene: TRBJ1-1; V gene: TRBV11-2; CDR3 length: 14; clone size: NA; CDR3 DNA: TGTGCCAGCAGCTCACCTCGGGGGAGCACTGAAGCTTTCTTT; CDR3 protein: CASSSPRGSTEAFF
D gene: TRBD2; J gene: TRBJ2-3; V gene: TRBV4-1; CDR3 length: 16; clone size: NA; CDR3 DNA: TGCGCCAGCAGCCAAGATGGGGGGGCGGGAGGTTATACGCAGTATTTT; CDR3 protein: CASSQDGGAGGYTQYF
D gene: TRBD1; J gene: TRBJ1-5; V gene: TRBV27; CDR3 length: 14; clone size: few; CDR3 DNA: TGTGCCAGCAGTTTGGCAGGGGGCATTCAGCCCCAGCATTTT; CDR3 protein: CASSLAGGIQPQHF
D gene: TRBD2; J gene: TRBJ2-3; V gene: TRBV28; CDR3 length: 18; clone size: once; CDR3 DNA: TGTGCCAGCAGTTTATTGGCAGGGCAGCGGGGACGCACAGATACGCAGTATTTT; CDR3 protein: CASSLLAGQRGRTDTQYF
D gene: NA; J gene: TRBJ2-7; V gene: TRBV9; CDR3 length: 16; clone size: NA; CDR3 DNA: TGTGCCAGCAGCGTAGGAGTCGGCGGAGGGGCCTACGAGCAGTACTTC; CDR3 protein: CASSVGVGGGAYEQYF
D gene: NA; J gene: TRBJ2-7; V gene: TRBV28; CDR3 length: 13; clone size: NA; CDR3 DNA: TGTGCCAGCAAGGGACTGGCACCATACGAGCAGTACTTC; CDR3 protein: CASKGLAPYEQYF
D gene: NA; J gene: TRBJ1-1; V gene: TRBV6-5; CDR3 length: 14; clone size: NA; CDR3 DNA: TGTGCCAGCAGACCGGGACCGACGAACACTGAAGCTTTCTTT; CDR3 protein: CASRPGPTNTEAFF
D gene: NA; J gene: TRBJ2-2; V gene: TRBV2; CDR3 length: 14; clone size: NA; CDR3 DNA: TGTGCCAGCAGTGAAAATAGGGACACCGGGGAGCTGTTTTTT; CDR3 protein: CASSENRDTGELFF
D gene: TRBD1; J gene: TRBJ1-6; V gene: TRBV5-1; CDR3 length: 15; clone size: once; CDR3 DNA: TGCGCCAGCAGCGTGGGACGGCAGGGGGGCTCACCCCTCCACTTT; CDR3 protein: CASSVGRQGGSPLHF
D gene: NA; J gene: TRBJ1-4; V gene: TRBV5-1; CDR3 length: 14; clone size: NA; CDR3 DNA: TGCGCCAGCAGCTTGTGGACAAGTAATGAAAAACTGTTTTTT; CDR3 protein: CASSLWTSNEKLFF
D gene: TRBD1; J gene: TRBJ1-1; V gene: TRBV7-6; CDR3 length: 15; clone size: NA; CDR3 DNA: TGTGCCAGCAGCCCTTCGACAGGGGGGAACACTGAAGCTTTCTTT; CDR3 protein: CASSPSTGGNTEAFF
D gene: TRBD2; J gene: TRBJ2-1; V gene: TRBV11-2; CDR3 length: 17; clone size: few; CDR3 DNA: TGTGCCAGCAGCTTGGGGACTAGCGGGTACTCCTACAATGAGCAGTTCTTC; CDR3 protein: CASSLGTSGYSYNEQFF
D gene: NA; J gene: TRBJ1-1; V gene: TRBV6-6; CDR3 length: 14; clone size: NA; CDR3 DNA: TGTGCCAGCAGTTACTCGGAGGGGTCGGCTGAAGCTTTCTTT; CDR3 protein: CASSYSEGSAEAFF
D gene: NA; J gene: TRBJ2-3; V gene: TRBV7-9; CDR3 length: 14; clone size: NA; CDR3 DNA: TGTGCCAGCAGCCACGGACAGTTCACAGATACGCAGTATTTT; CDR3 protein: CASSHGQFTDTQYF
D gene: NA; J gene: TRBJ2-3; V gene: TRBV5-1; CDR3 length: 13; clone size: NA; CDR3 DNA: TGCGCCAGCAGCTTCTGGGGCAGGGATACGCAGTATTTT; CDR3 protein: CASSFWGRDTQYF
D gene: NA; J gene: TRBJ2-7; V gene: TRBV30; CDR3 length: 14; clone size: NA; CDR3 DNA: TGTGCCTGGAGTCCGCGCCTTTTCTCCTACGAGCAGTACTTC; CDR3 protein: CAWSPRLFSYEQYF
D gene: NA; J gene: TRBJ2-3; V gene: TRBV27; CDR3 length: 13; clone size: NA; CDR3 DNA: TGTGCCAGCACCCGACAGAGGACAGATACGCAGTATTTT; CDR3 protein: CASTRQRTDTQYF
D gene: NA; J gene: TRBJ2-1; V gene: TRBV7-7; CDR3 length: 15; clone size: NA; CDR3 DNA: TGTGCCAGCAGCCCGGTAGCGAGCTCCTACAATGAGCAGTTCTTC; CDR3 protein: CASSPVASSYNEQFF
D gene: NA; J gene: TRBJ1-1; V gene: TRBV2; CDR3 length: 13; clone size: NA; CDR3 DNA: TGTGCCAGCAGTTTACAGGAGAACACTGAAGCTTTCTTT; CDR3 protein: CASSLQENTEAFF
D gene: TRBD1; J gene: TRBJ2-1; V gene: TRBV7-6; CDR3 length: 14; clone size: NA; CDR3 DNA: TGTGCCAGCAGCATCAGGACAGGGGTGGACGAGCAGTTCTTC; CDR3 protein: CASSIRTGVDEQFF
D gene: TRBD2; J gene: TRBJ2-7; V gene: TRBV30; CDR3 length: 14; clone size: medium-sized; CDR3 DNA: TGTGCCTGGGCCCGACTAGCGGGGGGCTACGAGCAGTACTTC; CDR3 protein: CAWARLAGGYEQYF
D gene: TRBD1; J gene: TRBJ2-5; V gene: TRBV18; CDR3 length: 14; clone size: NA; CDR3 DNA: TGTGCCAGCTCAGGGACAGGGTATCAAGAGACCCAGTACTTC; CDR3 protein: CASSGTGYQETQYF
D gene: TRBD2; J gene: TRBJ2-1; V gene: TRBV6-1; CDR3 length: 15; clone size: NA; CDR3 DNA: TGTGCCAGCAGGAGACTAGCGGGACTTTACAATGAGCAGTTCTTC; CDR3 protein: CASRRLAGLYNEQFF
D gene: TRBD2; J gene: TRBJ2-1; V gene: TRBV7-2; CDR3 length: 16; clone size: NA; CDR3 DNA: TGTGCCAGCAGCCAAATAGCGGGAGAGTACTACAATGAGCAGTTCTTC; CDR3 protein: CASSQIAGEYYNEQFF
D gene: TRBD1; J gene: TRBJ2-7; V gene: TRBV28; CDR3 length: 12; clone size: NA; CDR3 DNA: TGTGCCAGCGCGGGACAGGGTAGAGAGCAGTACTTC; CDR3 protein: CASAGQGREQYF
D gene: NA; J gene: TRBJ1-1; V gene: TRBV15; CDR3 length: 14; clone size: NA; CDR3 DNA: TGTGCCACCAGCAGAGGGGTGGGGAACACTGAAGCTTTCTTT; CDR3 protein: CATSRGVGNTEAFF
D gene: NA; J gene: TRBJ2-7; V gene: TRBV4-1; CDR3 length: 14; clone size: NA; CDR3 DNA: TGCGCCAGCAGCCCCGATGCGGGGACCTACGAGCAGTACTTC; CDR3 protein: CASSPDAGTYEQYF
D gene: TRBD1; J gene: TRBJ1-2; V gene: TRBV4-1; CDR3 length: 16; clone size: NA; CDR3 DNA: TGCGCCAGCAGCCCACCCGGGACAGGGAGTGCCAGCGGCTACACCTTC; CDR3 protein: CASSPPGTGSASGYTF
D gene: TRBD2; J gene: TRBJ2-7; V gene: TRBV13; CDR3 length: 15; clone size: NA; CDR3 DNA: TGTGCCAGCAGCTTAGGGGTAGCGGGAGGTTCCGAGCAGTACTTC; CDR3 protein: CASSLGVAGGSEQYF